The clone carrying this T cell receptor beta chain was seen more than once but under ten times. This sample is drawn from a study of T cell changes during pregnancy in multiple sclerosis. The data were produced by immunoSEQ multiplex PCR, yet TCRdb's version contains in-frame clones alone and is incomplete. The table records under 75,000 clones, over 90% of them present only once. Germline lookup yields CDR1 MNHNS and CDR2 SASEGT. The length of the CDR3 is 15 residues. V was pared by 5 bases and J by 0 bases, with 5 bases of the junction left unmatched. The clonotype was recovered from a female donor with multiple sclerosis, enrolled in a pregnancy study. This material consisted of CD4+ T cells from peripheral blood mononuclear cells, taken after pregnancy. This chain uses TRBV6-1 with TRBJ2-7; 9 positions match TRBD1. The CDR3 DNA sequence: TGTGCCAGCAGTCGGACAGGGGACAGCTCCTACGAGCAGTACTTC. This gives the protein CASSRTGDSSYEQYF.